The 9 T cell receptor beta chains below come from one sample, sequenced in a study of blood T cell repertoires in COVID-19. Sequenced by immunoSEQ multiplex PCR; TCRdb stores in-frame clones only, minus some. This sample yields about 220,000 clones, of which 82% are seen a single time; under 3.5% belongs to the top ten. The sequencing sample was made of PBMCs or T cells enriched from blood (not recorded which). The receptors come from a woman in her sixties who had recovered from COVID-19.

The chain employs TRBV5-1 and TRBJ2-3, with 15 bases matching TRBD2. Trimming cost V 3 bases and J 1 base; bases outside gene matches: 0. The CDR3 spans 16 residues. Germline assignment: CDR1 SGHRS and CDR2 YFSETQ. The CDR3 bases are TGCGCCAGCAGCTGGACTAGCGGGAGGGGCACAGATACGCAGTATTTT. Translation gives CASSWTSGRGTDTQYF.

This clone came up many times. This chain joins TRBV6-5 and TRBJ1-1; a weak D match, TRBD1 (5 bases). Germline values: CDR1 MNHEY, CDR2 SVGAGI. The CDR3 is 12 amino acids. Trimming cost V 2 bases and J 10 bases, with 11 bases left between them. This chain's CDR3 is CASSYDLRGAFF. The CDR3 DNA follows: TGTGCCAGCAGTTACGACCTAAGGGGAGCTTTCTTT.

The chain employs TRBV4-3 and TRBJ2-7; 7 nucleotides align to TRBD2. The CDR3 sequence is 14 residues long. V lost 0 bases to trimming and J lost 5 bases; unmatched junction nucleotides: 4. Germline V gene sequence: CDR1 LGHNA, CDR2 YSLEER. CDR3 bases: TGCGCCAGCAGCCAAGAACTAGCGAGGCACGAGCAGTACTTC. The encoded protein is CASSQELARHEQYF.

This clone was recorded a few times. The V and J genes are TRBV6-5 and TRBJ2-7; no clear D. This CDR3 is built from 13 residues. The V gene's germline CDR1 is MNHEY and CDR2 SVGAGI. V lost 0 bases and J lost 4, with 7 bases in between. The CDR3 bases are TGTGCCAGCAGTTACTCCCCAGAATACGAGCAGTACTTC. Amino acid sequence: CASSYSPEYEQYF.

This chain links TRBV19 with TRBJ1-6; unclear D gene. V lost 0 bases and J lost 4, with 4 bases in between. The CDR3 is made up of 14 amino acids. CDR1 and CDR2 (germline): LNHDA, SQIVND (reference sequence). Written as DNA, the CDR3 is TGTGCCAGTAGTATAGAACTGTATAATTCACCCCTCCACTTT. It yields the protein CASSIELYNSPLHF.

The chain employs TRBV5-1 and TRBJ2-5; 7 bases align to TRBD2. Germline loops: CDR1 SGHRS, CDR2 YFSETQ. The trim removed 2 bases at V and 2 bases at J, leaving 9 bases unmatched. This CDR3 is built from 16 residues. CDR3 protein: CASSFRLAEIQETQYF. CDR3 coding DNA: TGCGCCAGCAGCTTTCGGCTAGCGGAGATACAAGAGACCCAGTACTTC.

This clone was detected a few times. The rearrangement joins TRBV2 to TRBJ1-2, with a weak D call TRBD1 (5 bases). Germline values: CDR1 SNHLY, CDR2 FYNNEI. The V gene lost 6 bases and the J gene lost 7 bases, with 15 bases spanning the gap. This CDR3 spans 13 amino acids. CDR3 sequence: CASRARVRVGYTF. The CDR3 coding sequence is TGTGCCAGCAGGGCAAGAGTCAGGGTTGGCTACACCTTC.

This chain uses TRBV24-1 with TRBJ2-6; no definite D call. In germline, CDR1 is KGHDR, CDR2 SFDVKD. This CDR3 has 15 residues. V shed 2 bases and J shed 3 bases, with 7 bases lying between them. The CDR3 loop reads CATSDSAGGANVLTF. The CDR3 nucleotides read TGTGCCACCAGTGATTCCGCAGGTGGGGCCAACGTCCTGACTTTC.

The count of this clone is one. As DNA, the CDR3 is TGTGCCAGCAGCTTACCCGGGACAGGGCAAGCTAACTATGGCTACACCTTC. Its protein is CASSLPGTGQANYGYTF. This chain connects TRBV7-9 to TRBJ1-2; 9 positions match TRBD1. Losses at the gene ends were 2 bases for V and 0 bases for J; bases not matched to a gene: 7. CDR1 and CDR2 from the germline V gene are SEHNR and FQNEAQ (reference sequence). This CDR3 is built from 17 residues.